This T cell receptor beta chain emerged from a study of cytomegalovirus exposure and HLA in healthy donors. The PCR had 60 Vbeta and 13 Jbeta primers. Original processing notes: As a later analysis found, there were 80 million or so unique TCR beta chains, of which roughly 11 million were shared. Sequencing was performed with immunoSEQ multiplex PCR; in TCRdb, only in-frame clones are kept and a portion is missing. That table gives V, J and clone size, and the DNA gave D and trimming. The sample has roughly 180,000 clones; about 77% are singletons. Worth noting for this clone: The antigen remains undetermined.

Study conclusions and caveats: Most sequenced TCRs were rare (though some public TCRs occurred in many donors). Researchers catalogued over 150 TCR beta chains as cytomegalovirus-associated. The classifier reportedly diagnosed cytomegalovirus status with high sensitivity and specificity.

Sample: PBMCs. The receptor comes from a man aged 25 to 40 in good health and CMV-seronegative.

CDR3 amino acids: CASSNRTAPREAFF. The CDR3 coding sequence is TGTGCCAGCAGCAACCGGACAGCACCAAGGGAAGCTTTCTTT. The rearrangement uses TRBV7-2 and TRBJ1-1, with a weak D call TRBD1 (6 bases). The V gene lost 5 bases and the J gene lost 8 bases, with 18 bases spanning the gap. The V gene's germline CDR1 is SGHTA and CDR2 FQGNSA. This CDR3 is 14 amino acids long.